These 10 T cell receptor beta chains were all obtained from the same sample, sequenced in a study of T cell repertoires in cytomegalovirus infection. MiXCR was run by TCRdb on the reads, yielding one entry per CDR3 protein. Of more than 350,000 distinct CDR3 sequences detected, around 32% appear once; the ten largest clones hold roughly 13%. Specimen: PBMCs. These receptors came from a human donor in good health (CMV status not recorded). Some clones in this sample may be carry-over from other donors' samples.

This clonotype showed up many times. The rearrangement joins TRBV7-2 to TRBJ1-3; 7 bases align to TRBD1. J was trimmed by 3 bases and V by 5 bases; bases with no gene match: 7. Germline V gives CDR1 SGHTA, CDR2 FQGNSA. The CDR3 loop spans 15 amino acids. CDR3 region: CASSPDRVHGNTIYF. In DNA, the CDR3 is TGTGCCAGCAGCCCTGACAGGGTTCATGGAAACACCATATATTTT.

This clonotype has ten or more counts. The V gene is TRBV7-2, the J gene TRBJ1-5, with 7 bases that match TRBD1. CDR3 length equals 15 residues. Trimming at V came to 6 bases and at J to 7 bases, leaving 12 bases not matched to a gene. CDR1 and CDR2 from the germline V gene are SGHTA and FQGNSA. CDR3 in DNA: TGTGCCAGCAGGTTAAATACAGGGGCGAACCAGCCCCAGCATTTT. This encodes CASRLNTGANQPQHF.

J is TRBJ2-3 and V is TRBV12-3 or TRBV12-4; perhaps TRBD2 as D (5 bases). CDR3 size: 14 residues. Trimming took 7 bases from V and 0 from J, leaving 11 bases between them. The chain's CDR3 is CASNRGTSTDTQYF. The CDR3 region has the DNA TGTGCCAGCAATCGGGGAACTAGCACAGATACGCAGTATTTT.

This chain connects TRBV6-2 or TRBV6-3 to TRBJ2-3, with D perhaps matching TRBD1 (5 bases). The germline gives CDR1 MNHEY, CDR2 SVGEGT. The CDR3 contains 15 residues. V lost 5 bases, J lost 2 bases, and 14 bases lay in between. The CDR3 protein is CASSPFSTVTDTQYF. DNA for the CDR3: TGTGCCAGCAGTCCCTTCTCGACAGTCACAGATACGCAGTATTTT.

Points on this clonotype: A much larger clone differs from this one at a single base, so this may be a read error. The CDR3 does not close with the conserved phenylalanine or tryptophan, likely indicating a read error. V usage is TRBV27 and J usage is TRBJ1-5, with D possibly TRBD1 on 6 matching bases. Germline V CDR1 and CDR2: MNHEY, SMNVEV (reference sequence). V was shortened by 5 bases and J by 6 bases, with 8 bases between the two germline ends. This CDR3 has 12 amino acids. The CDR3 coding sequence is TGTGCCAGCAGTCCGACAGGTCAGCCCCAGCATTTG. This translates into CASSPTGQPQHL.

As concerns this clonotype: This sequence may be a read error, since a much larger clone differs from it by one base. This rearrangement joins TRBV7-1 to TRBJ2-7, with D possibly being TRBD1 (6 bases). TRBV7-1 carries the ORF label, with uncertain function. The CDR3 has 15 residues. The V end lost 5 bases, the J end lost 5 bases, and 19 bases lay between the germline ends. Here the CDR3 reads CASSQGTHSADEQYF. CDR3 in DNA: TGTGCCAGCAGCCAAGGGACACACTCGGCCGACGAGCAGTACTTC.

Details on this clonotype: A single base separates this from a much larger clone, so it may be a read error. The V call is TRBV5-4, the J call TRBJ1-1, with TRBD1 matching 9 bases. This CDR3 has 15 amino acids. Germline CDR1 reads SGHNT; CDR2 reads YYREEE (reference sequence). Germline trimming cut 5 bases from V and 0 bases from J; bases unmatched to any gene: 5. CDR3 protein: CASREGTGLNTEAFF. The CDR3 bases are TGTGCCAGCAGAGAAGGGACAGGGTTGAACACTGAAGCTTTCTTT.

V usage is TRBV6-5 and J usage is TRBJ2-1, with D possibly matching TRBD1 (5 bases). V lost 6 bases and J 15 bases, leaving 24 bases between the germline ends. Germline lookup yields CDR1 MNHEY and CDR2 SVGAGI. This CDR3 contains 14 residues. CDR3 protein: CASSPNPRTTRRFF. DNA for the CDR3: TGTGCCAGCAGCCCAAACCCCCGGACAACACGTCGGTTCTTC.

Details on this clonotype: Relative to the germline gene, one junction end is altered; a read error may explain this. This sequence joins TRBV19 and TRBJ1-5; tentative D call: TRBD1 (5 bases). Germline CDR1 reads LNHDA; CDR2 reads SQIVND (reference sequence). This CDR3 contains 16 residues. The CDR3 protein is CASTSRQGEWNPPQHF. Here the CDR3 DNA reads TGTGCCAGTACCAGCCGTCAGGGAGAGTGGAATCCGCCCCAGCATTTT.

This clonotype occurred many times. The chain has TRBV7-9 and TRBJ2-1; D is perhaps TRBD1 (6 bases). The CDR3 covers 15 residues. CDR1 is SEHNR, CDR2 FQNEAQ, per germline (reference sequence). The germline V and J ends were trimmed by 1 base and 5 bases, with 12 bases remaining between them. This chain's CDR3 is CASSLGSRTDNEQFF. The CDR3 bases are TGTGCCAGCAGCTTAGGGTCGCGGACAGACAATGAGCAGTTCTTC.